This T cell receptor (beta chain) is from a study of blood T cells in healthy people across ages. Primers used in a second PCR of roughly 7 to 12 cycles were a sample-barcoded 5' primer and a J-beta primer mix. MiXCR, applied by TCRdb to the 5' RACE reads, yields one record per CDR3 protein. The table records about 1.6 million distinct CDR3 sequences, roughly 32% of them present only once. Per germline, CDR1 SQVTM and CDR2 ANQGSEA. The CDR3 is 14 residues long. V gave up 0 bases and J gave up 4 bases, with 12 bases separating them. J is TRBJ1-2 and V is TRBV29-1; possible D gene TRBD1, 5 bases. This TCR was recovered from a woman in her twenties or thirties in good health. Sequencing input: blood. The CDR3 DNA follows: TGCAGCGTTGAAGAAGTGGGGCTAGGCTATGGCTACACCTTC. Amino acid sequence: CSVEEVGLGYGYTF.